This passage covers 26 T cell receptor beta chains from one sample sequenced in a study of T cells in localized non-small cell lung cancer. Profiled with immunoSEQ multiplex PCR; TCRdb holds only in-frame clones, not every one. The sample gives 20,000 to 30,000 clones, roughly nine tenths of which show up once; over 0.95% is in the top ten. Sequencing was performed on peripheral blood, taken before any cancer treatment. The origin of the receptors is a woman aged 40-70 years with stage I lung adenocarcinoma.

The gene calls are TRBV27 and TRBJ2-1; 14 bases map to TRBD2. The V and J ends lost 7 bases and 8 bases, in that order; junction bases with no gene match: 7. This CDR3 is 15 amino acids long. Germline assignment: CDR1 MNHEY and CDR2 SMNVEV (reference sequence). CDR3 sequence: CASNPGTSGGDEQFF. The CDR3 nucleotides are TGTGCCAGCAATCCCGGGACTAGCGGGGGTGATGAGCAGTTCTTC.

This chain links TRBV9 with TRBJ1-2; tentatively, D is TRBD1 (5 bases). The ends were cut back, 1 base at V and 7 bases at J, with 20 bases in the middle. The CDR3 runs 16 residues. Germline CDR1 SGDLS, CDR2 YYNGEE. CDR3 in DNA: TGTGCCAGCAGCGTAAGGCCCAGGGAGGGACCCCTTGGCTACACCTTC. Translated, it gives CASSVRPREGPLGYTF.

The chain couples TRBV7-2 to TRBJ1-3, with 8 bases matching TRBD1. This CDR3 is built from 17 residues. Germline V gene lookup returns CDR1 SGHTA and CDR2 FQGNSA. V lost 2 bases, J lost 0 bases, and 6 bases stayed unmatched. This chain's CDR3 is CASSLWTGQYSGNTIYF. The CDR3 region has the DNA TGTGCCAGCAGCTTATGGACAGGGCAATACTCTGGAAACACCATATATTTT.

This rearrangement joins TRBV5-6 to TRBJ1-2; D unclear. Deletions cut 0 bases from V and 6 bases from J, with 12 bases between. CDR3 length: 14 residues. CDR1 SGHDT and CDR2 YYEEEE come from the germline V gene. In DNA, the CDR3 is TGTGCCAGCAGCTTGGAGGCCACAGTCGATGGCTACACCTTC. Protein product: CASSLEATVDGYTF. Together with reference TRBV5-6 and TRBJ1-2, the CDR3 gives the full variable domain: DAGVTQSPTHLIKTRGQQVTLRCSPKSGHDTVSWYQQALGQGPQFIFQYYEEEERQRGNFPDRFSGHQFPNYSSELNVNALLLGDSALYLCASSLEATVDGYTFGSGTRLTVV.

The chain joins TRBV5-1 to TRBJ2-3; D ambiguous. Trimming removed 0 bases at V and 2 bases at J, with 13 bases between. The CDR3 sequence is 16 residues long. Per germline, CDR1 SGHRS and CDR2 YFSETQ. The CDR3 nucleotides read TGCGCCAGCAGCTTGGGGGAAAGGATACCCACAGATACGCAGTATTTT. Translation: CASSLGERIPTDTQYF.

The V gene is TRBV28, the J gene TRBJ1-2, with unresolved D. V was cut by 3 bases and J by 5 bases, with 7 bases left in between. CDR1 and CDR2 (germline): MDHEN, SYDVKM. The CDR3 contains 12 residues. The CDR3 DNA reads TGTGCCAGCAGTTTCACGGATTATGGCTACACCTTC. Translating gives CASSFTDYGYTF.

CDR3 residues: CASSSGYISTGELFF. The CDR3 DNA sequence: TGTGCCAGCAGTTCGGGATACATTTCCACCGGGGAGCTGTTTTTT. The chain carries TRBV28 and TRBJ2-2, with a tentative D call TRBD2 (5 bases). V was trimmed by 4 bases and J by 4 bases, leaving 13 bases between them. This CDR3 region has 15 residues. The germline V gene has CDR1 MDHEN and CDR2 SYDVKM.

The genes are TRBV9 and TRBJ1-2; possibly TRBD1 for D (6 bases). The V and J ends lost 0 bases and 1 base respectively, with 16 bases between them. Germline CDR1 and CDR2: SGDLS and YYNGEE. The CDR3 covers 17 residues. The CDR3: CASSVDPVDRLNYGYTF. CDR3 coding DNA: TGTGCCAGCAGCGTAGACCCCGTGGACAGACTTAACTATGGCTACACCTTC.

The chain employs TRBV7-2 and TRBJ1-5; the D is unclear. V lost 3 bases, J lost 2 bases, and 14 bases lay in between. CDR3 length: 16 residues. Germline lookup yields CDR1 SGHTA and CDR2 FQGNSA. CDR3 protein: CASSFQVTGGNQPQHF. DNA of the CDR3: TGTGCCAGCAGCTTTCAGGTCACGGGAGGCAATCAGCCCCAGCATTTT.

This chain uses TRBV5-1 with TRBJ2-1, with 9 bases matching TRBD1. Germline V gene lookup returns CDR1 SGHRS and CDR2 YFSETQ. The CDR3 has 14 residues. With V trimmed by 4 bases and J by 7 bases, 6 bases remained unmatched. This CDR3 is CASSAGQGQNEQFF. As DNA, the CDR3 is TGCGCCAGCAGCGCTGGACAGGGGCAAAATGAGCAGTTCTTC.

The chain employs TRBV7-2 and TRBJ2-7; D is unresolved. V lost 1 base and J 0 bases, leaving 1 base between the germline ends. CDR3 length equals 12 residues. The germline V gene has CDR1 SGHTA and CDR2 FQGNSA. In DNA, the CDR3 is TGTGCCAGCAGCTTAGGCTCCTACGAGCAGTACTTC. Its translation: CASSLGSYEQYF.

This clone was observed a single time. DNA of the CDR3: TGCGCCAGCTCGAAGGGGGAACGAGATACGCAGTATTTT. Its protein is CASSKGERDTQYF. This sequence joins TRBV10-2 and TRBJ2-3; perhaps TRBD1 as D (6 bases). Germline values: CDR1 WSHSY, CDR2 SAAADI. V lost 8 bases to trimming and J lost 5 bases, with 14 bases between them. The CDR3 has 13 amino acids.

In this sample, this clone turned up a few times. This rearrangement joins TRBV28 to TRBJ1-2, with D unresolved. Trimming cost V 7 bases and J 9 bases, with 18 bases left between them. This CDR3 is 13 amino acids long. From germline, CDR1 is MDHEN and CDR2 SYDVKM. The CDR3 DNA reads TGTGCCAGCAAAACAAACAACGGCTGGAGCTACACCTTC. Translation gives CASKTNNGWSYTF.

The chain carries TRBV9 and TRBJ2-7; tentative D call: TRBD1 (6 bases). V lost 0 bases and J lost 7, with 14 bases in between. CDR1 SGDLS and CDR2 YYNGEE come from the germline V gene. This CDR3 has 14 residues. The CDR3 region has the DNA TGTGCCAGCAGCGTAGCTACAGGGAGTGGTGAGCAGTACTTC. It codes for CASSVATGSGEQYF. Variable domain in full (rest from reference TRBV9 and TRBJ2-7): DSGVTQTPKHLITATGQRVTLRCSPRSGDLSVYWYQQSLDQGLQFLIQYYNGEERAKGNILERFSAQQFPDLHSELNLSSLELGDSALYFCASSVATGSGEQYFGPGTRLTVT.

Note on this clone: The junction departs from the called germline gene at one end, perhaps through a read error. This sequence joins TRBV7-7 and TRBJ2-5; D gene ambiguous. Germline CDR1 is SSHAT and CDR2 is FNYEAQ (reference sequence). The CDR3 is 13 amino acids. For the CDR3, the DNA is TGTGCTAGCAGTTCTGGGGACCAAGAGACCCAGTACTTC. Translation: CASSSGDQETQYF.

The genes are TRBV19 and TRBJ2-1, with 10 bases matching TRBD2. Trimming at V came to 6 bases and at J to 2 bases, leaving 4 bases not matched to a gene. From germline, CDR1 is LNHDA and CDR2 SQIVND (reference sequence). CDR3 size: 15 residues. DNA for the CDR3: TGTGCCAGTAGCAGAAGCGGGGGGGCCTACAATGAGCAGTTCTTC. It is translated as CASSRSGGAYNEQFF.

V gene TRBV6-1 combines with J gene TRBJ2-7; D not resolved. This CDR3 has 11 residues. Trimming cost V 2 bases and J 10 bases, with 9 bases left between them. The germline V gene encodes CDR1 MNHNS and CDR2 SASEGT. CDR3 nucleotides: TGTGCCAGCAGTGAATCTTCGGTCCAGTACTTC. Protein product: CASSESSVQYF.

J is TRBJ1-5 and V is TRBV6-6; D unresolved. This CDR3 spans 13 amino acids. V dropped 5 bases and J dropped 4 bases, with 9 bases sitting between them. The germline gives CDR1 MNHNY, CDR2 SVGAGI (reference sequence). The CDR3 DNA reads TGTGCCAGCAGTGCACCGGGGAATCAGCCCCAGCATTTT. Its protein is CASSAPGNQPQHF.

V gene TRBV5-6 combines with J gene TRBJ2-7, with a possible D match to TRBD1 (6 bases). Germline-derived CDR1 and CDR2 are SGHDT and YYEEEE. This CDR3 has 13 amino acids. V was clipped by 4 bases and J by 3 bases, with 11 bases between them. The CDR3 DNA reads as TGTGCCAGCAGCAACGACAGGCGCTACGAGCAGTACTTC. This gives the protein CASSNDRRYEQYF.

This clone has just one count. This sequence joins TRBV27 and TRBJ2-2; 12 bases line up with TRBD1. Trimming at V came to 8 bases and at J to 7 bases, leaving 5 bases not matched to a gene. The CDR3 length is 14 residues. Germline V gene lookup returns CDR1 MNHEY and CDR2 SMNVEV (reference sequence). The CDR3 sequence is CASGGQGADGELFF. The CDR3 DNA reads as TGTGCCAGCGGGGGACAGGGGGCTGACGGGGAGCTGTTTTTT.

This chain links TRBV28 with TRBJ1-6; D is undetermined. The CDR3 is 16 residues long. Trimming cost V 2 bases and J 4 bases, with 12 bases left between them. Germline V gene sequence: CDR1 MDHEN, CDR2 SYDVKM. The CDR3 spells CASSLPPDGYNSPLHF. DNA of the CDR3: TGTGCCAGCAGTTTACCCCCGGACGGTTATAATTCACCCCTCCACTTT.

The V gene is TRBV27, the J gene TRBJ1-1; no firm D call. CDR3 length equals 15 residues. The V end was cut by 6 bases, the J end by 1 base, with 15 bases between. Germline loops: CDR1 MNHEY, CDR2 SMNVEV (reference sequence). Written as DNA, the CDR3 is TGTGCCAGCAGCCCTCTCGGGGAACAGAACACTGAAGCTTTCTTT. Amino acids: CASSPLGEQNTEAFF.

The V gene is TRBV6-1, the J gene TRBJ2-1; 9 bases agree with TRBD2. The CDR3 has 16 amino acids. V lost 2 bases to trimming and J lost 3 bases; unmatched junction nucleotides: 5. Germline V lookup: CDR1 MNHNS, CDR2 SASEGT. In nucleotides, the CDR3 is TGTGCCAGCAGTGAATACAGCGGGGGGAACTACAATGAGCAGTTCTTC. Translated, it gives CASSEYSGGNYNEQFF.

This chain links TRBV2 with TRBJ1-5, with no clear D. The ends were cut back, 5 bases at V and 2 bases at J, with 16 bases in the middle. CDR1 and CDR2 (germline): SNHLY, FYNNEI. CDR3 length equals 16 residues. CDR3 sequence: CASSRNDLGGNQPQHF. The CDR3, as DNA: TGTGCCAGCAGTCGAAATGATCTCGGGGGCAATCAGCCCCAGCATTTT.

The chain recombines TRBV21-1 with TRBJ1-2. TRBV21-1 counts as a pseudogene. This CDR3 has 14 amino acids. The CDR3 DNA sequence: TGTGCCAGCACTAGGGACCCCTCCTACTATGGCTACACCTTC. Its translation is CASTRDPSYYGYTF.

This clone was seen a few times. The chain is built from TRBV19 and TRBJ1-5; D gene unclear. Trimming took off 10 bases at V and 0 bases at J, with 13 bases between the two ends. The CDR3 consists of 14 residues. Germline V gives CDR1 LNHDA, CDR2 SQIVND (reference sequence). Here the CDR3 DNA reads TGTGCCACCGCGACTGGGGATAGCAATCAGCCCCAGCATTTT. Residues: CATATGDSNQPQHF.